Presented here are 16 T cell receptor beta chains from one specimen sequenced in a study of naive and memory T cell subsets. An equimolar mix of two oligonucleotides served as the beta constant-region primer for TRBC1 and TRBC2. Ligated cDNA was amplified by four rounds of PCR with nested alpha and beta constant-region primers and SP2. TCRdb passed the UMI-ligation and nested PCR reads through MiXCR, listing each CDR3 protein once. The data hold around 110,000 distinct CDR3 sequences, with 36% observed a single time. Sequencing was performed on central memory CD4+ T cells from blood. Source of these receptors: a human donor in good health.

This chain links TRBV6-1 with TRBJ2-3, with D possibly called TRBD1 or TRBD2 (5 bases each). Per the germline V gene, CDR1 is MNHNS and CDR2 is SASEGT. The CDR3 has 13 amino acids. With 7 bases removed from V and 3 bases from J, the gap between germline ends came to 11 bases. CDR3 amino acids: CASTGPATDTQYF. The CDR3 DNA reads TGTGCCAGCACGGGGCCGGCGACAGATACGCAGTATTTT.

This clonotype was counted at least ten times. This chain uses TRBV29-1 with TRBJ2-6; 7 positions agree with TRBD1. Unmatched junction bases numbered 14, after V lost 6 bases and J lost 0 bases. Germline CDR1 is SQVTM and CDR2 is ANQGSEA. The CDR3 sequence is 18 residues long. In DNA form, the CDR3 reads TGCAGCGTGACCTGGACAGGAAGACCTTTCTCTGGGGCCAACGTCCTGACTTTC. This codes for CSVTWTGRPFSGANVLTF.

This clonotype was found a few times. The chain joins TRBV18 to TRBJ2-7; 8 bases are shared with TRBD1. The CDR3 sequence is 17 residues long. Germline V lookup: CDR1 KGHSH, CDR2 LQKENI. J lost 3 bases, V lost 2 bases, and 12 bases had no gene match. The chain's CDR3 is CASSPTSQGALIYEQYF. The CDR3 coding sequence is TGTGCCAGCTCACCAACTAGTCAGGGGGCGCTGATCTACGAGCAGTACTTC.

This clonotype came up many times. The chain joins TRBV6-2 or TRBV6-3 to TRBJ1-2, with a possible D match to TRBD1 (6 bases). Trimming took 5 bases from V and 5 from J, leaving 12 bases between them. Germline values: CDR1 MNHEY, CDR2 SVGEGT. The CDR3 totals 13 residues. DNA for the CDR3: TGTGCCAGCAGTCGGCGGACAGATTATGGCTACACCTTC. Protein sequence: CASSRRTDYGYTF.

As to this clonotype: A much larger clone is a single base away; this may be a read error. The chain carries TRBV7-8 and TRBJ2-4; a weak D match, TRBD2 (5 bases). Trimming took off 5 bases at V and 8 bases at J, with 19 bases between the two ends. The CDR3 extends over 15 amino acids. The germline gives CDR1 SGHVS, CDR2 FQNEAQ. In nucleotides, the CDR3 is TGTGCCAGCAGCCCGACGGAGGTGAATAAAGACATTCAGTACTTC. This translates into CASSPTEVNKDIQYF. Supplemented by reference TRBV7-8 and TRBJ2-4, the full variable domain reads GAGVSQSPRYKVAKRGQDVALRCDPISGHVSLFWYQQALGQGPEFLTYFQNEAQLDKSGLPSDRFFAERPEGSVSTLKIQRTQQEDSAVYLCASSPTEVNKDIQYFGAGTRLSVL.

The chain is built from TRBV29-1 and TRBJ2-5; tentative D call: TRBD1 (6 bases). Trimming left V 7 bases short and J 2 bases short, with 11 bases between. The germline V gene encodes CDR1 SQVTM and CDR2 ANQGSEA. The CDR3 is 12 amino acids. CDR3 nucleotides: TGCAGCGCAACAGGGATGCAAGAGACCCAGTACTTC. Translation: CSATGMQETQYF.

CDR3 protein: CASSPAGNTIYF. CDR3 sequence (DNA): TGTGCCAGCAGCCCAGCTGGAAACACCATATATTTT. The chain is built from TRBV3-1 and TRBJ1-3; unclear D gene. Germline V lookup: CDR1 LGHDT, CDR2 YNNKEL (reference sequence). CDR3 length equals 12 residues. The V end was cut by 4 bases, the J end by 2 bases, with 3 bases between.

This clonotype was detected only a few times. The DNA for the CDR3 is TGTGCCAGCAGCTTAGCCGCGGGAGCGGGGGTTCATGAGCAGTTCTTC. As protein: CASSLAAGAGVHEQFF. The J gene is TRBJ2-1, the V gene TRBV7-2, with 8 nucleotides matching TRBD2. The germline CDR1 and CDR2 sequences are SGHTA and FQGNSA. This CDR3 contains 16 residues. The trim removed 0 bases at V and 8 bases at J, leaving 9 bases unmatched.

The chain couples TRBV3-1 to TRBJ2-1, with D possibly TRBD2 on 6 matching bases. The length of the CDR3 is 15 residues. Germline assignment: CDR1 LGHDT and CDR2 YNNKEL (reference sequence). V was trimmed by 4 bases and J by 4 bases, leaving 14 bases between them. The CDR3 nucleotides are TGTGCCAGCAGCCTCATACGGGGGAGATACAATGAGCAGTTCTTC. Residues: CASSLIRGRYNEQFF.

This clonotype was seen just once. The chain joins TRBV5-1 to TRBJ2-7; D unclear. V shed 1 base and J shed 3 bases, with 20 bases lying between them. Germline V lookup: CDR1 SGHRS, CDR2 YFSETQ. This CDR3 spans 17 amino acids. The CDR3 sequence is CASSLLGSRAVSYEQYF. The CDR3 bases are TGCGCCAGCAGCTTGTTAGGCAGCCGAGCCGTAAGCTACGAGCAGTACTTC.

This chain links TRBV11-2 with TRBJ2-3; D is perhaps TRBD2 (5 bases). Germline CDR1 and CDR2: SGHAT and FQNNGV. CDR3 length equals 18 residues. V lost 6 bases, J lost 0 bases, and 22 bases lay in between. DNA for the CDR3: TGTGCCAGCAGACTCCGGAGGCTGTCGGCGAGAAGCACAGATACGCAGTATTTT. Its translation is CASRLRRLSARSTDTQYF. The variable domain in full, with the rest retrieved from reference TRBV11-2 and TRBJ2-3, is EAGVAQSPRYKIIEKRQSVAFWCNPISGHATLYWYQQILGQGPKLLIQFQNNGVVDDSQLPKDRFSAERLKGVDSTLKIQPAKLEDSAVYLCASRLRRLSARSTDTQYFGPGTRLTVL.

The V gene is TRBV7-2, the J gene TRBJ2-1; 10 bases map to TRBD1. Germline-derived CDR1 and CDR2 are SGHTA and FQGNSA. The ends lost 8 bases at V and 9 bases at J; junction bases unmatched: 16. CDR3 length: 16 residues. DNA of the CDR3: TGTGCCAGCCAGACAATGACAGGGGGCGTCAGCGGTGAGCAGTTCTTC. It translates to CASQTMTGGVSGEQFF.

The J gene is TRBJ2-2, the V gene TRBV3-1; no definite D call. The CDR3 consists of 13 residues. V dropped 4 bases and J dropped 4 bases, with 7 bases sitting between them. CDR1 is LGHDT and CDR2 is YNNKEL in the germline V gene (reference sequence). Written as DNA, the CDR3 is TGTGCCAGCAGCCGCAGAGGCACCGGGGAGCTGTTTTTT. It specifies CASSRRGTGELFF. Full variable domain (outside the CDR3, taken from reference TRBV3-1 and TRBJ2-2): DTAVSQTPKYLVTQMGNDKSIKCEQNLGHDTMYWYKQDSKKFLKIMFSYNNKELIINETVPNRFSPKSPDKAHLNLHINSLELGDSAVYFCASSRRGTGELFFGEGSRLTVL.

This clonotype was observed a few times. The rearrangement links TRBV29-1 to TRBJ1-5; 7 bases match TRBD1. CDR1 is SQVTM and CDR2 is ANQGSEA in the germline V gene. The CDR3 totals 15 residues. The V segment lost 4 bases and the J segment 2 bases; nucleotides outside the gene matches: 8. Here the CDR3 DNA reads TGCAGCGTTGGGGGGGACAGAGCCGGCAATCAGCCCCAGCATTTT. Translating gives CSVGGDRAGNQPQHF. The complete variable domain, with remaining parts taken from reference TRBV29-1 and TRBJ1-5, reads SAVISQKPSRDICQRGTSLTIQCQVDSQVTMMFWYRQQPGQSLTLIATANQGSEATYESGFVIDKFPISRPNLTFSTLTVSNMSPEDSSIYLCSVGGDRAGNQPQHFGDGTRLSIL.

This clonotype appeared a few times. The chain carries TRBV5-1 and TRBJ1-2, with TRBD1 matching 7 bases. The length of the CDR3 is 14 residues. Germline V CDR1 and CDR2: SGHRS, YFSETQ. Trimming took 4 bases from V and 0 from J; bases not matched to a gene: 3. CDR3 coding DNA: TGCGCCAGCAGCGAAGACAGGGCTAACTATGGCTACACCTTC. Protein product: CASSEDRANYGYTF. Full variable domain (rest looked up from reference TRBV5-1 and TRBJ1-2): KAGVTQTPRYLIKTRGQQVTLSCSPISGHRSVSWYQQTPGQGLQFLFEYFSETQRNKGNFPGRFSGRQFSNSRSEMNVSTLELGDSALYLCASSEDRANYGYTFGSGTRLTVV.

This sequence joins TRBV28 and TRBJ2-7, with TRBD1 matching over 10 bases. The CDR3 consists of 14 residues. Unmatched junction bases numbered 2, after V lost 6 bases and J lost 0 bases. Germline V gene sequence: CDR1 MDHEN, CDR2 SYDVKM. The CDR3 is CASRGQGSSYEQYF. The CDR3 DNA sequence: TGTGCCAGCAGGGGACAGGGGAGCTCCTACGAGCAGTACTTC.